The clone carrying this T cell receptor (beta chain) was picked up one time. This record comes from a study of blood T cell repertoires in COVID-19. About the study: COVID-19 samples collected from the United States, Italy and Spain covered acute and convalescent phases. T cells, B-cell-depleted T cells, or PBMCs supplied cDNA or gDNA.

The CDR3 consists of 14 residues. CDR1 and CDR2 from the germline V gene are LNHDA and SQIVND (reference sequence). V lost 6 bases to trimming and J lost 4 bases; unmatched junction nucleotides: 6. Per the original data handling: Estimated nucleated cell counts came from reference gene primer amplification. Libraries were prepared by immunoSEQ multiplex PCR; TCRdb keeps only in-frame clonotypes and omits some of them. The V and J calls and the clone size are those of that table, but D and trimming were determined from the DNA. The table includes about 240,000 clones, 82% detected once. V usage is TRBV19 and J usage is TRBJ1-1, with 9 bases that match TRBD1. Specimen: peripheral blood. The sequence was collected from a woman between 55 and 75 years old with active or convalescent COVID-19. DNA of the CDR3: TGTGCCAGTAGCCGAACAGGGGGCGGCACTGAAGCTTTCTTT. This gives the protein CASSRTGGGTEAFF.